One sample yielded the 17 T cell receptor beta chains listed below, sequenced in a study of beta chain features in type 1 diabetes (dated by TCRdb to the late 2010s). What the work shows at the level of the full study, not this receptor alone: In all four CD4+ subsets, TCRB CDR3 length was moderately but significantly shorter in type 1 diabetes patients.

The library was made by the immunoSEQ multiplex PCR assay. All of the isolated RNA was reverse transcribed with the High Capacity cDNA Reverse Transcription Kit, so expressed TCRB transcripts were sequenced. TCRdb stores this immuneACCESS table with in-frame sequences only. Part of the clones is absent; in the studies checked, under half of the shortfall reflects unresolved V genes, and no reason is known for the rest. For this sample there are some 370,000 clones; roughly 9.8% appear just once. 0.45% to 0.65% of the sample is held by the ten biggest clonotypes. Antigens for these TCRs are unknown. Specimen: central memory CD4+ T cells from blood. The receptors were gathered from a man aged 25 to 45 with type 1 diabetes.

The table lists this clone with a few counts. In the same sample, other DNA sequences code for this CDR3. V is TRBV5-1 and J is TRBJ2-7; 9 bases match TRBD2. The germline gives CDR1 SGHRS, CDR2 YFSETQ. Germline trimming cut 4 bases from V and 0 bases from J; bases unmatched to any gene: 5. This CDR3 contains 15 residues. CDR3 in amino acids: CASSLTSGSSYEQYF. In DNA form, the CDR3 reads TGCGCCAGCAGCCTGACTAGCGGAAGCTCCTACGAGCAGTACTTC.

This clone was counted only a few times. The gene calls are TRBV29-1 and TRBJ2-7; TRBD1 might be the D (6 bases). The CDR3 loop spans 13 amino acids. The V gene's germline CDR1 is SQVTM and CDR2 ANQGSEA. V shed 4 bases and J shed 7 bases, with 17 bases lying between them. The CDR3 reads CSVGLPGVGEQYF. The CDR3 DNA reads TGCAGCGTTGGACTCCCAGGGGTAGGGGAGCAGTACTTC.

With regard to this clone: The same CDR3 can be traced to other DNA sequences in this sample. The rearrangement uses TRBV19 and TRBJ2-5, with D unclear. The V end was cut by 4 bases, the J end by 0 bases, with 9 bases between. Germline V CDR1 and CDR2: LNHDA, SQIVND (reference sequence). The CDR3 is made up of 14 amino acids. CDR3: CASSSLRYQETQYF. CDR3 nucleotide sequence: TGTGCCAGTAGTAGCCTCAGGTACCAAGAGACCCAGTACTTC. The complete variable domain, with remaining parts taken from reference TRBV19 and TRBJ2-5, reads DGGITQSPKYLFRKEGQNVTLSCEQNLNHDAMYWYRQDPGQGLRLIYYSQIVNDFQKGDIAEGYSVSREKKESFPLTVTSAQKNPTAFYLCASSSLRYQETQYFGPGTRLLVL.

There are a few counts of this clone. The J gene is TRBJ1-5, the V gene TRBV9; maybe TRBD1 (5 bases). Trimming stripped 4 bases from V and 8 bases from J, with 19 bases between. The CDR3 is 15 residues long. Germline CDR1 reads SGDLS; CDR2 reads YYNGEE. The CDR3 bases are TGTGCCAGCAGCATCCGGGACGGCCTCGGGGAGCCCCAGCATTTT. It yields the protein CASSIRDGLGEPQHF.

The genes are TRBV28 and TRBJ1-4; D is possibly TRBD1 (5 bases). V was clipped by 10 bases and J by 2 bases, with 8 bases between them. Germline V lookup: CDR1 MDHEN, CDR2 SYDVKM. The CDR3 has 12 amino acids. The CDR3 sequence is CATRQTNEKLFF. CDR3 nucleotide sequence: TGTGCCACTAGACAGACTAATGAAAAACTGTTTTTT. Variable domain in full (rest from reference TRBV28 and TRBJ1-4): DVKVTQSSRYLVKRTGEKVFLECVQDMDHENMFWYRQDPGLGLRLIYFSYDVKMKEKGDIPEGYSVSREKKERFSLILESASTNQTSMYLCATRQTNEKLFFGSGTQLSVL.

In this sample, this clone turned up a few times. The chain uses TRBV5-1 and TRBJ2-1; D unclear. Trimming pared 0 bases from V and 6 bases from J, leaving 7 bases between. Germline assignment: CDR1 SGHRS and CDR2 YFSETQ. This CDR3 is 13 amino acids long. The CDR3 reads CASSLAAVNEQFF. CDR3 nucleotides: TGCGCCAGCAGCTTGGCGGCAGTCAATGAGCAGTTCTTC. The complete variable domain, with remaining parts taken from reference TRBV5-1 and TRBJ2-1, reads KAGVTQTPRYLIKTRGQQVTLSCSPISGHRSVSWYQQTPGQGLQFLFEYFSETQRNKGNFPGRFSGRQFSNSRSEMNVSTLELGDSALYLCASSLAAVNEQFFGPGTRLTVL.

This clone has at least ten counts. The chain carries TRBV10-2 and TRBJ1-5; D is perhaps TRBD1 (6 bases). The germline V gene encodes CDR1 WSHSY and CDR2 SAAADI. V was trimmed by 2 bases and J by 4 bases, leaving 15 bases between them. The CDR3 is made up of 16 amino acids. CDR3 sequence (DNA): TGCGCCAGCAGTGAGCCCACTAACAGGGAGAATCAGCCCCAGCATTTT. Amino acids: CASSEPTNRENQPQHF.

This clone came up a few times. The chain uses TRBV5-1 and TRBJ1-5; D is ambiguous. V was clipped by 2 bases and J by 2 bases, with 8 bases between them. Germline assignment: CDR1 SGHRS and CDR2 YFSETQ. The CDR3 extends over 14 amino acids. CDR3 region: CASSLSPGNQPQHF. DNA of the CDR3: TGCGCCAGCAGCTTAAGCCCGGGCAATCAGCCCCAGCATTTT.

The rearrangement joins TRBV7-9 to TRBJ2-4; 7 bases map to TRBD1. V lost 1 base, J lost 8 bases, and 11 bases stayed unmatched. This CDR3 spans 16 amino acids. The germline CDR1 and CDR2 sequences are SEHNR and FQNEAQ (reference sequence). This chain's CDR3 is CASSLVRQGEGDIQYF. CDR3 coding DNA: TGTGCCAGCAGCTTAGTGCGACAGGGTGAAGGGGACATTCAGTACTTC.

As concerns this clone: Germline and junction disagree at one end, which may indicate a read error. This sequence joins TRBV7-7 and TRBJ2-5; 8 positions match TRBD2. The germline V gene has CDR1 SSHAT and CDR2 FNYEAQ (reference sequence). The CDR3 runs to 13 residues. The CDR3 here is CASSFGRGETQYF. The CDR3 bases are TGTGCTAGCAGCTTCGGGAGGGGAGAGACCCAGTACTTC.

The V gene is TRBV6-5, the J gene TRBJ2-3; 8 bases agree with TRBD1. Trimming cost V 10 bases and J 1 base; bases outside gene matches: 10. Germline loops: CDR1 MNHEY, CDR2 SVGAGI. The CDR3 extends over 15 amino acids. The CDR3 sequence: CAISAGTGRTDTQYF. The CDR3 nucleotides are TGTGCCATCAGCGCCGGGACAGGCCGCACAGATACGCAGTATTTT.

The CDR3 region is CASIEDGLSTGELFF. In nucleotides, the CDR3 is TGTGCCAGCATCGAAGATGGGTTAAGCACCGGGGAGCTGTTTTTT. The V call is TRBV6-1, the J call TRBJ2-2; no firm D call. V was pared by 7 bases and J by 4 bases, with 16 bases between. This CDR3 comprises 15 residues. The germline CDR1 and CDR2 sequences are MNHNS and SASEGT.

The DNA for the CDR3 is TGTGCCAGCAGCAAGGGGAGAAACTACGAGCAGTACTTC. Residues: CASSKGRNYEQYF. This chain uses TRBV11-1 with TRBJ2-7; D is perhaps TRBD1 or TRBD2 (5 bases each). Germline V gene lookup returns CDR1 SGHAT and CDR2 FQDESV (reference sequence). The V and J ends lost 5 bases and 3 bases respectively, with 11 bases between them. CDR3 length: 13 residues.

The CDR3 DNA follows: TGTGCCAGCAGCCCAACCGGGACAGGGGCCTTCAAATCGGTCAATGAGCAGTTCTTC. This translates into CASSPTGTGAFKSVNEQFF. This chain links TRBV7-9 with TRBJ2-1, with 10 nucleotides matching TRBD1. J lost 6 bases, V lost 5 bases, and 19 bases had no gene match. The CDR3 is 19 residues long. CDR1 and CDR2 (germline): SEHNR, FQNEAQ (reference sequence).

V usage is TRBV7-9 and J usage is TRBJ1-4; 7 bases align to TRBD1. The CDR3 sequence is 18 residues long. The V gene end was trimmed by 2 bases and the J gene end by 4 bases; junction bases not matched to a gene: 13. The germline V gene has CDR1 SEHNR and CDR2 FQNEAQ (reference sequence). The CDR3 DNA sequence: TGTGCCAGCAGCTTACGGGCCCCCGCAGGGGGACTTAATGAAAAACTGTTTTTT. It encodes CASSLRAPAGGLNEKLFF.

The CDR3, as DNA: TGTGCCACCAGCAGAGGGACCGATGAAGCTTTCTTT. Translated: CATSRGTDEAFF. The rearrangement uses TRBV15 and TRBJ1-1, with unresolved D. Germline CDR1 and CDR2: LNHNV and YYDKDF (reference sequence). The CDR3 has 12 amino acids. Trimming shortened V by 1 base and J by 7 bases, and 7 bases separated the two germline ends.

This clone was counted only a few times. The V call is TRBV6-1, the J call TRBJ1-5; 10 bases align to TRBD1. The J segment lost 4 bases and the V segment lost 6 bases, leaving 6 bases of the junction unmatched. The CDR3 totals 15 residues. Germline CDR1 reads MNHNS; CDR2 reads SASEGT. The CDR3 is CASSVDRGLNQPQHF. CDR3 sequence (DNA): TGTGCCAGCAGCGTGGACAGGGGGTTGAATCAGCCCCAGCATTTT.